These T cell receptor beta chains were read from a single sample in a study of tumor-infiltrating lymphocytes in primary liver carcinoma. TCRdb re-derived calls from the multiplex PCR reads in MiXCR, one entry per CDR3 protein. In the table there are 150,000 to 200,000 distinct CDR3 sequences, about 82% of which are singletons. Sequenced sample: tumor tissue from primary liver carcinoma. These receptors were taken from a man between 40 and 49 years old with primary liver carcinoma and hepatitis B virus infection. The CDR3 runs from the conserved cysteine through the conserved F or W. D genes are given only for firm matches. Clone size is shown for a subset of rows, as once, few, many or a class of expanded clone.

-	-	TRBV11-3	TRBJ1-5	CASSLGLGMGQPQHF	TGTGCCAGCAGCTTAGGTCTGGGGATGGGTCAGCCCCAACATTTT
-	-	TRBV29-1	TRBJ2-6	CSVAGAVSGANVLTF	TGCAGCGTTGCTGGGGCAGTCTCTGGGGCCAACGTCCTGACTTTC
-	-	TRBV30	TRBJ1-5	CVWALAGGRNQLQHF	TGTGTCTGGGCCCTCGCGGGGGGCCGCAATCAGCTCCAGCATTTT
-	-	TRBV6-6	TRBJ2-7	CTSRTVGGVSYEQYF	TGTACCAGCAGGACAGTGGGGGGGGTGTCCTACGAGCAGTACTTC
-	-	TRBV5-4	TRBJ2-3	CANSSEVDGADTQYF	TGTGCCAACAGCTCGGAAGTCGACGGAGCAGATACGCAGTATTTT
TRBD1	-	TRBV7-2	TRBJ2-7	CASTFGPGQGAYEQYF	TGTGCCAGCACTTTTGGACCGGGACAGGGGGCATACGAGCAGTACTTC
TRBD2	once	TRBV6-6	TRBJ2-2	CANSPSGRVARELFF	TGTGCCAACAGCCCTAGCGGGAGGGTCGCCAGGGAGCTGTTTTTT
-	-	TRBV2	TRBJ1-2	CASSEDTSGRVRYTF	TGTGCCAGCAGTGAAGACACTTCAGGGCGGGTGCGCTACACCTTC
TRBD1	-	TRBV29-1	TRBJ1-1	CSVAGCRGMNTEAFF	TGCAGCGTTGCAGGGTGCAGGGGGATGAACACTGAAGCATTCTTT
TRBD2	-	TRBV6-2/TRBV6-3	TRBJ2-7	CASKGLPSGTYGHYF	TGTGCCAGCAAAGGGTTGCCTAGCGGGACCTACGGGCACTACTTC
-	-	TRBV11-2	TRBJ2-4	CATTTSAIAKNIQNF	TGTGCCACCACCACTTCGGCGATAGCCAAAAACATTCAGAACTTC
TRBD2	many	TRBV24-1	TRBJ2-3	CATSAPRGGRADTQYF	TGTGCCACCAGTGCCCCTAGGGGCGGGAGGGCAGATACGCAGTATTTT
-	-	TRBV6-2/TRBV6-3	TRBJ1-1	CTSSPDSHTEAFF	TGTACCAGCAGCCCCGACAGCCACACAGAAGCTTTCTTT
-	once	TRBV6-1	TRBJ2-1	CVSSRKGSEDWNEQFF	TGTGTCAGCAGTCGAAAGGGAAGCGAGGATTGGAATGAGCAGTTCTTC
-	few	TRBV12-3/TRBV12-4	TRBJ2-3	CASSFITDTRYF	TGTGCCAGCAGTTTTATCACAGATACGCGATATTTT
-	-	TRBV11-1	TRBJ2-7	CTSRGKRYYEQYF	TGTACCAGTAGGGGGAAGCGATACTACGAGCAGTACTTC
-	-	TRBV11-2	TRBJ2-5	CVSSLGETEYF	TGTGTCAGCAGTTTGGGGGAGACCGAGTACTTC
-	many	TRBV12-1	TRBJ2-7	CASSPFPDLTYSFEQYF	TGTGCCAGCAGCCCCTTTCCGGACTTAACCTACTCTTTCGAGCAGTACTTC
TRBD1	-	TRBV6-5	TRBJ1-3	CASSHGPRTGIVGYTIYF	TGTGCCAGCAGTCACGGTCCGAGGACAGGGATCGTTGGATACACCATATATTTT
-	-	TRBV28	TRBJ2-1	CVSSLWTGGEQFF	TGTGTCAGCAGCCTCTGGACTGGCGGTGAGCAGTTCTTC
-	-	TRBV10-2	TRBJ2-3	CASSEIQGRASTDTQYF	TGCGCCAGCAGTGAGATACAGGGACGAGCTAGCACAGATACTCAGTATTTT
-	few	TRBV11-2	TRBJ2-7	CANSLVAREFYEQYF	TGTGCCAACAGCTTAGTGGCCAGGGAGTTTTACGAGCAGTACTTC
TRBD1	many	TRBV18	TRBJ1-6	CASSSGTGASPLHF	TGTGCCAGCTCATCCGGGACAGGAGCTTCACCCCTCCACTTT
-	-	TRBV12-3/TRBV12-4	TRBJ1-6	CASSLLATNTPRHF	TGTGCCAGCAGCCTTTTAGCGACGAATACACCGCGCCACTTT
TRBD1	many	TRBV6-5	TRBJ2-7	CASSRTGNYEQYF	TGTGCCAGCAGTCGGACAGGGAATTACGAGCAGTACTTC
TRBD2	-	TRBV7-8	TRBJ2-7	CASSRWEGPYEQYF	TGTGCCAGCAGCCGCTGGGAGGGCCCCTACGAGCAGTACTTC
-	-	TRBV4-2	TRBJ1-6	CASSQGGLGGDSPLHF	TGTGCCAGCAGCCAAGGGGGGTTAGGAGGAGATTCACCCCTCCACTTT
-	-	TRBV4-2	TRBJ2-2	CSCSHAVAGELFF	TGCTCCTGCAGCCACGCCGTAGCCGGGGAGCTGTTTTTT
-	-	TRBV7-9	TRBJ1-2	CASRWDKEFHGHTF	TGTGCCAGCAGATGGGACAAGGAGTTTCATGGCCACACCTTC
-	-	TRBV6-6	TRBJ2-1	CDSSYPGDGYKEHLF	TGTGACAGCAGTTACCCGGGAGACGGGTACAAAGAGCATCTCTTC
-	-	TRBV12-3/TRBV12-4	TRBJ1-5	CASRPTPSLKGQPHHF	TGTGCCAGCAGGCCTACGCCAAGCCTCAAAGGCCAGCCCCATCATTTT
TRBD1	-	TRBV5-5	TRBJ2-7	CASSLPGTGGNEHCF	TGTGCCAGCAGCTTGCCCGGGACAGGGGGCAACGAGCATTGCTTC
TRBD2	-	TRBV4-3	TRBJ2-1	CSSSHLGTSGRYNEQFF	TGCTCCAGCAGCCATCTCGGGACTAGCGGGCGCTACAATGAGCAATTCTTC
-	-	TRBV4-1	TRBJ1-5	CASSQENLARGNQPQHF	TGCGCCAGCAGCCAAGAAAATCTCGCAAGGGGCAATCAGCCCCAGCATTTT
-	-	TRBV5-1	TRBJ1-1	CASSSHGSPGAYF	TGCGCCAGCAGCTCACACGGTTCCCCTGGGGCTTACTTT
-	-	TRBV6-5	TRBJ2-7	CAGSYMGSLEQYF	TGTGCCGGCAGTTATATGGGCAGCCTCGAGCAGTACTTC
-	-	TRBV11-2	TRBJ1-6	CVSSLGNDGYNSALHF	TGTGTCAGCAGTTTAGGGAACGACGGTTATAATTCAGCCCTCCACTTT
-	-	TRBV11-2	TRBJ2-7	CASSLWGYLDELYF	TGTGCCAGCAGCCTCTGGGGCTATCTGGACGAGCTGTATTTC
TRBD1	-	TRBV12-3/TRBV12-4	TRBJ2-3	CASSAPGQGPDTQLF	TGTGCCAGCAGTGCCCCGGGACAGGGGCCTGATACGCAGTTATTT
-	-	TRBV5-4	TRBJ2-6	CASSGDRVASGAKVLIF	-
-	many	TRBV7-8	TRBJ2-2	CASSFAGELFF	TGTGCCAGCAGCTTTGCCGGGGAGCTGTTTTTT